This TCR beta chain emerged from a study of CD8 T cells in Susac syndrome. Reverse transcription used about 0.5 to 1 ug RNA and random hexamers. Multiplex immunoSEQ PCR targeted 54 Vbeta and 13 Jbeta TCR beta segments. Via MiXCR, TCRdb re-called the immunoSEQ multiplex PCR reads, giving one row per CDR3 protein. The data hold almost 450,000 distinct CDR3 sequences, with approximately 85% observed a single time. The study sequenced TCR beta in blood CD8+ and CD4+ T cells. Treatment-naive patients with stable or active relapsing-remitting disease were the multiple sclerosis controls. The clonotype was recovered from a human donor with multiple sclerosis. Sequencing was performed on CD8+ T cells from PBMCs.

In DNA form, the CDR3 reads TGTGCCAGCAGTTCGACCCCTCATAATACGCAGTATTTT. Its translation: CASSSTPHNTQYF. This chain joins TRBV6-1 and TRBJ2-3, with D unresolved. The V gene's germline CDR1 is MNHNS and CDR2 SASEGT. Trimming removed 5 bases at V and 7 bases at J, with 13 bases between. The CDR3 length is 13 residues.